The rows below give T cell receptor beta chains drawn from one sample of a study of blood T cell repertoires in COVID-19. Sequencing was performed with immunoSEQ multiplex PCR; in TCRdb, only in-frame clones are kept and a portion is missing. Of some 200,000 clones listed, approximately 80% were seen once; the top ten hold about a tenth. The specimen was PBMCs or T cells enriched from blood (not recorded which). These receptors were obtained from a man aged 40-49 years who had recovered from COVID-19. The CDR3 runs from the conserved cysteine through the conserved F or W. Each record gives: V gene, D gene, clone size, J gene, CDR3 protein, CDR3 DNA. The D gene is left open where the match is weak. Size is omitted from some rows. Given values are once, few, many or a class for expanded clones.

TRBV13	TRBD2	-	TRBJ2-3	CASSSGLAGGPMGTDTQYF	TGTGCCAGCAGCTCGGGACTAGCGGGGGGGCCTATGGGCACAGATACGCAGTATTTT
TRBV5-4	-	-	TRBJ1-2	CASSLELLANGYTF	TGTGCCAGCAGCTTGGAACTCCTTGCGAATGGCTACACCTTC
TRBV6-2/TRBV6-3	-	-	TRBJ2-1	CASSYTNPLLYNEQFF	TGTGCCAGCAGTTACACAAATCCCCTCCTCTACAATGAGCAGTTCTTC
TRBV19	-	many	TRBJ1-1	CASRAVRANTEAFF	TGTGCCAGTAGAGCCGTTCGAGCGAACACTGAAGCTTTCTTT
TRBV2	TRBD1	medium-sized	TRBJ2-7	CASSRTGGSYEQYF	TGTGCCAGCAGCCGGACAGGGGGCTCCTACGAGCAGTACTTC
TRBV2	TRBD2	-	TRBJ2-3	CASSGGGTSGSYTQYF	TGTGCCAGCAGTGGGGGCGGGACTAGCGGGAGTTATACGCAGTATTTT
TRBV18	TRBD2	-	TRBJ2-7	CASSTGLADWKQYF	TGTGCCAGCTCAACGGGACTAGCGGACTGGAAGCAGTACTTC
TRBV6-5	-	-	TRBJ1-2	CASNPVGTSNYGYTF	TGTGCCAGCAACCCTGTAGGGACATCCAACTATGGCTACACCTTC
TRBV4-1	TRBD1	-	TRBJ1-2	CASSQTGDYGYTF	TGCGCCAGCAGCCAGACAGGGGACTATGGCTACACCTTC
TRBV5-6	TRBD2	-	TRBJ2-2	CASSPGLAGGTGELFF	TGTGCCAGCAGCCCCGGCCTAGCGGGAGGGACCGGGGAGCTGTTTTTT
TRBV4-1	TRBD2	-	TRBJ2-7	CASSQGLWREGTGEQYF	TGCGCCAGCAGCCAGGGACTATGGCGGGAGGGCACAGGGGAGCAGTACTTC
TRBV19	-	few	TRBJ1-5	CASSIKGGSNQPQHF	TGTGCCAGTAGTATAAAGGGGGGGAGCAATCAGCCCCAGCATTTT
TRBV7-9	TRBD2	-	TRBJ2-5	CASRTTSGAGTQYF	TGTGCCAGCCGAACGACTAGCGGAGCCGGGACCCAGTACTTC
TRBV7-9	-	-	TRBJ2-3	CASSLGRGGLGTDTQYF	TGTGCCAGCAGCTTGGGGAGAGGGGGATTGGGCACAGATACGCAGTATTTT
TRBV7-3	-	-	TRBJ1-2	CASSFLQALNYGYTF	TGTGCCAGCAGCTTCCTACAGGCGTTGAACTATGGCTACACCTTC
TRBV5-1	TRBD1	-	TRBJ2-2	CASSSGTANTGELFF	TGCGCCAGCAGCTCCGGGACAGCAAACACCGGGGAGCTGTTTTTT
TRBV19	-	-	TRBJ1-2	CASSILWRNGYTF	TGTGCCAGTAGTATTTTGTGGAGGAATGGCTACACCTTC
TRBV3-1/TRBV3-2	-	-	TRBJ1-2	CASSRGQLNNYGYTF	TGTGCCAGCAGCCGAGGACAGCTAAATAACTATGGCTACACCTTC
TRBV25-1	-	-	TRBJ1-6	CASSEDRPLSGSPLHF	TGTGCCAGCAGTGAAGACAGACCCTTGTCGGGTTCACCCCTCCACTTT
TRBV5-5	-	-	TRBJ2-7	CASSRLSQSAYEQYF	TGTGCCAGCAGCAGGCTATCTCAGAGCGCGTACGAGCAGTACTTC
TRBV4-2	-	-	TRBJ1-6	CASSQDDTLESPLHF	TGTGCCAGCAGCCAAGATGACACGCTTGAATCACCCCTCCACTTT
TRBV4-2	TRBD2	-	TRBJ2-3	CASRSGGTTRTDTQYF	TGTGCCAGCAGAAGTGGCGGGACTACACGCACAGATACGCAGTATTTT
TRBV11-2	TRBD2	-	TRBJ2-4	CASSLVRGANIQYF	TGTGCCAGCAGCTTAGTGCGGGGGGCAAACATTCAGTACTTC
TRBV15	-	-	TRBJ1-2	CATSSRIGQGASGGYTF	TGTGCCACCAGCAGTAGGATCGGGCAGGGTGCCTCCGGGGGCTACACCTTC
TRBV11-3	-	once	TRBJ2-5	CASSSPQGQETQYF	TGTGCCAGCAGCTCCCCTCAGGGACAAGAGACCCAGTACTTC
TRBV24-1	-	-	TRBJ1-2	CATSDTTGPYGYTF	TGTGCCACCAGTGATACGACAGGACCCTATGGCTACACCTTC
TRBV3-1/TRBV3-2	-	-	TRBJ1-1	CASSPMMGDEAFF	TGTGCCAGCAGCCCTATGATGGGAGACGAAGCTTTCTTT
TRBV29-1	-	few	TRBJ2-7	CSEPPGDPDLPYEQYF	TGCAGCGAACCCCCAGGGGACCCGGACCTTCCCTACGAGCAGTACTTC
TRBV5-4	TRBD1	-	TRBJ1-2	CASSPGTGVKYGYTF	TGTGCCAGCAGCCCCGGGACAGGGGTGAAGTATGGCTACACCTTC
TRBV18	-	-	TRBJ1-2	CASSPGANYGYTF	TGTGCCAGCTCACCAGGAGCTAACTATGGCTACACCTTC
TRBV7-8	TRBD1	-	TRBJ2-2	CASSFPTGGGIGELFF	TGTGCCAGCAGCTTTCCAACAGGGGGCGGTATCGGGGAGCTGTTTTTT
TRBV6-4	TRBD2	few	TRBJ2-1	CATAGTSKDEQFF	TGTGCCACCGCCGGGACTAGCAAAGATGAGCAGTTCTTC
TRBV19	-	-	TRBJ1-5	CASSIPPTPRGNQPQHF	TGTGCCAGTAGTATACCCCCGACCCCCCGAGGAAATCAGCCCCAGCATTTT
TRBV4-1	TRBD1	few	TRBJ1-2	CASSQGSRGQGGYTF	TGCGCCAGCAGCCAAGGAAGCAGGGGGCAGGGTGGCTACACCTTC
TRBV5-1	TRBD2	once	TRBJ2-7	CASSFSASGTYEQYF	TGCGCCAGCAGCTTTAGCGCTAGCGGGACCTACGAGCAGTACTTC
TRBV3-1/TRBV3-2	-	-	TRBJ2-3	CASSRVQAHTQYF	TGTGCCAGCAGCAGGGTACAGGCACATACGCAGTATTTT
TRBV11-2	-	-	TRBJ1-1	CASSLRRNTEAFF	TGTGCCAGCAGCTTGAGGAGAAACACTGAAGCTTTCTTT
TRBV24-1	-	-	TRBJ2-2	CATSDPLTGQNTGELFF	TGTGCCACCAGTGACCCCCTTACTGGACAGAACACCGGGGAGCTGTTTTTT
TRBV5-6	-	-	TRBJ1-1	CAFTRGNTEAFF	TGTGCCTTCACACGGGGAAACACTGAAGCTTTCTTT
TRBV27	TRBD1	-	TRBJ2-2	CASSFGTGVHKGLFF	TGTGCCAGCAGTTTCGGGACAGGGGTTCATAAGGGGCTGTTTTTT
TRBV7-6	TRBD1	-	TRBJ1-2	CASSPTGGGYTF	TGTGCCAGCAGCCCGACAGGGGGAGGCTACACCTTC
TRBV7-9	-	few	TRBJ2-3	CASSALTLRTDTQYF	TGTGCCAGCAGCGCTCTAACCCTCCGAACAGATACGCAGTATTTT
TRBV10-3	TRBD1	-	TRBJ1-2	CAIAKGGQGGYTF	TGTGCCATCGCAAAAGGGGGCCAAGGGGGCTACACCTTC
TRBV6-5	TRBD1	-	TRBJ1-2	CASSFLGQGDGYTF	TGTGCCAGCAGTTTCCTCGGACAGGGGGATGGCTACACCTTC
TRBV3-1/TRBV3-2	-	-	TRBJ2-3	CASDTGRGTDTQYF	TGTGCCAGCGACACCGGAAGGGGGACAGATACGCAGTATTTT
TRBV15	-	-	TRBJ1-3	CATSPPEARGNTIYF	TGTGCCACCAGCCCCCCAGAGGCGAGGGGAAACACCATATATTTT
TRBV12-5	TRBD2	-	TRBJ2-3	CASGSGTSSYTDTQYF	TGTGCTAGTGGTTCCGGGACTAGCAGTTATACAGATACGCAGTATTTT
TRBV25-1	TRBD1	once	TRBJ1-4	CASSPLEGQNNEKLFF	TGTGCCAGCAGTCCCCTCGAGGGACAGAATAATGAAAAACTGTTTTTT
TRBV29-1	-	-	TRBJ2-5	CSVGSVIETQYF	TGCAGCGTTGGCTCAGTTATCGAGACCCAGTACTTC